This T cell receptor (beta chain) appears in the sequencing data of a study of response to subunit inactivated influenza vaccine. Points from the study as a whole: New T cells are recruited in small numbers by each seasonal influenza vaccination, according to the authors' suggestion.

Each CDR3 protein gets one entry after TCRdb re-called the RT-PCR reads with MiXCR. The data show roughly 710,000 distinct CDR3 sequences, with around 15% seen just once and less than 8.5% held by the top ten. Trimming removed 0 bases from V and 2 bases from J, with 13 bases in between. Per germline, CDR1 SGHDT and CDR2 YYEEEE. The CDR3 totals 16 residues. The sample holds a few counts of this clonotype. Its antigen is unidentified. The chain combines TRBV5-6 with TRBJ2-3; tentative D call: TRBD2 (6 bases). The sequencing used PBMCs from blood, collected 14 to 15 days before vaccination. This receptor was identified in a man aged 50 to 59 who received an inactivated influenza vaccine. CDR3 nucleotide sequence: TGTGCCAGCAGCTTGGGTGCGGGAAGGATCACAGATACGCAGTATTTT. This translates into CASSLGAGRITDTQYF.